The T cell receptor (beta chain) described here comes from a study of human T cells and chemical hapten exposure. General study findings and limits: Expanded TCRs produced significantly more large CDR3 similarity clusters than controls did.

CDR3 size: 14 residues. Germline V gives CDR1 MGHRA, CDR2 YSYEKL. V lost 4 bases and J 6 bases, leaving 14 bases between the germline ends. As to time point: patch test 1, 2 weeks after DPC sensitization. Treatment given: therapeutic diphenylcyclopropenone sensitization with weekly scalp DPC. Researchers sampled blood before each patch test went on. Individual cDNA molecules each carried unique molecular identifiers attached by the library. Under the authors' procedure: Counting gave a median of approximately 97,000 TCRs per sample, with values ranging from 23,224 to 690,600. MiXCR was run by TCRdb on the RACE reads, yielding one entry per CDR3 protein. Clone size and V and J calls follow TCRdb, not the original study. The sample carries some 81,000 distinct CDR3 sequences, approximately 8% recorded once. For this clonotype: Its cognate antigen is unknown. A read error may be the cause here, since a much bigger clone is one base away.

This TCR came from a woman in her thirties with alopecia areata. Some clones in this sample may be carry-over from other donors' samples. Here the sequenced sample was whole blood, taken in connection with sensitization to the hapten diphenylcyclopropenone (DPC). The gene calls are TRBV4-1 and TRBJ2-3; perhaps TRBD2 as D (5 bases). The CDR3 spells CASSRGLGRDTQYF. The CDR3 DNA reads TGCGCCAGCAGCCGAGGGCTAGGTAGGGATACGCAGTATTTT.